This T cell receptor (beta chain) was sequenced during a study of blood T cell repertoires in COVID-19. The wider study: Samples of COVID-19 (acute and convalescent) were obtained from the United States, Italy and Spain.

Method: immunoSEQ multiplex PCR; TCRdb's copy keeps in-frame clones and lacks some. Of 150,000 to 200,000 clones in the sample, 88% were seen once. The age range of participants was about 18 to 89 years, with residence in approximately 25 US areas. Cohorts were assigned according to the clinical history that participants reported. CDR3 size: 15 residues. The J segment lost 3 bases and the V segment lost 5 bases, leaving 4 bases of the junction unmatched. CDR1 is MNHEY, CDR2 SMNVEV, per germline (reference sequence). The chain is built from TRBV27 and TRBJ2-2, with 9 bases identical to TRBD2. The sequence was obtained from a woman between 18 and 29 years old who had recovered from COVID-19. The sample consisted of PBMCs or T cells enriched from blood (not recorded which). The CDR3 here is CASSISGSDTGELFF. CDR3 DNA: TGTGCCAGCAGTATTAGCGGGAGCGACACCGGGGAGCTGTTTTTT.